The 8 T cell receptor beta chains in this list originate from one sample, sequenced in a study of blood T cell repertoires in COVID-19. Measured with immunoSEQ multiplex PCR; TCRdb has only the in-frame clones, and not every one. Found here are 150,000 to 200,000 clones, around four fifths of them singletons; the top ten hold approximately 7.7%. The sequenced sample consisted of PBMCs or T cells enriched from blood (not recorded which). The receptors here all came from a woman in her forties or fifties who had recovered from COVID-19.

The V and J genes are TRBV6-5 and TRBJ1-2; 8 bases are a match to TRBD1. Germline values: CDR1 MNHEY, CDR2 SVGAGI. Losses at the gene ends were 8 bases for V and 7 bases for J; bases not matched to a gene: 3. The CDR3 is made up of 11 amino acids. The CDR3 protein is CASATGGGYTF. DNA of the CDR3: TGTGCCAGCGCTACAGGGGGTGGCTACACCTTC.

The J gene is TRBJ2-1, the V gene TRBV7-2, with TRBD1 as a possible D gene (6 bases). The CDR3 is 17 residues long. V was clipped by 7 bases and J by 0 bases, with 19 bases between them. Germline V lookup: CDR1 SGHTA, CDR2 FQGNSA. The CDR3 protein is CASIEIRQAPSYNEQFF. The CDR3 coding sequence is TGTGCCAGCATCGAGATCCGACAGGCCCCCTCCTACAATGAGCAGTTCTTC.

This chain connects TRBV28 to TRBJ2-7; 11 bases are a match to TRBD1. The CDR3 loop spans 15 amino acids. The germline gives CDR1 MDHEN, CDR2 SYDVKM. V was clipped by 4 bases and J by 3 bases; unmatched bases: 5. The CDR3 is CASSSTGTGGYEQYF. CDR3 coding DNA: TGTGCCAGCAGTTCCACCGGGACAGGGGGCTACGAGCAGTACTTC.

The V and J genes are TRBV4-3 and TRBJ2-1; unclear D gene. Between the trimmed V and J ends, which lost 4 bases and 5 bases, there was a span of 15 bases. Looked up from germline, CDR1 is LGHNA and CDR2 is YSLEER. This CDR3 comprises 15 residues. The CDR3 bases are TGCGCCAGCAGCCCGAGCCCCAGCGCCCACAATGAGCAGTTCTTC. This codes for CASSPSPSAHNEQFF.

V gene TRBV18 combines with J gene TRBJ1-2; D is ambiguous. The CDR3 extends over 15 amino acids. V was trimmed by 4 bases and J by 2 bases, leaving 14 bases between them. The germline V gene has CDR1 KGHSH and CDR2 LQKENI. CDR3 amino acids: CASSRSRDGNYGYTF. In DNA form, the CDR3 reads TGTGCCAGCTCACGATCCCGCGACGGGAACTATGGCTACACCTTC.

This chain links TRBV19 with TRBJ1-6, with 7 bases fitting TRBD1. Germline loops: CDR1 LNHDA, CDR2 SQIVND (reference sequence). The V gene end was trimmed by 4 bases and the J gene end by 9 bases; junction bases not matched to a gene: 9. There are 15 residues in the CDR3. DNA of the CDR3: TGTGCCAGTAGTAACGAGGGGGCCTTTCTTTCACCCCTCCACTTT. Encoded protein: CASSNEGAFLSPLHF. The variable domain in full, completed from reference TRBV19 and TRBJ1-6, reads DGGITQSPKYLFRKEGQNVTLSCEQNLNHDAMYWYRQDPGQGLRLIYYSQIVNDFQKGDIAEGYSVSREKKESFPLTVTSAQKNPTAFYLCASSNEGAFLSPLHFGNGTRLTVT.

V gene TRBV3-1 (or the pseudogene TRBV3-2) combines with J gene TRBJ2-2, with 9 bases identical to TRBD1. CDR3 length: 16 amino acids. CDR1 is LGHDT, CDR2 YNNKEL, per germline (reference sequence). Losses at the gene ends were 6 bases for V and 1 base for J; bases not matched to a gene: 6. CDR3 sequence (DNA): TGTGCCAGCAGATTTACAGGGGGCAGGAACACCGGGGAGCTGTTTTTT. This encodes CASRFTGGRNTGELFF.

The V call is TRBV2, the J call TRBJ1-4; TRBD1 is a possible D gene (5 bases). Trimming left V 2 bases short and J 10 bases short, with 17 bases between. The CDR3 has 15 residues. Germline loops: CDR1 SNHLY, CDR2 FYNNEI. CDR3 DNA sequence: TGTGCCAGCAGTGAATTTAAGGGAGGGGACGGAAAACTGTTTTTT. It encodes CASSEFKGGDGKLFF.